The 2 T cell receptor beta chains below come from one sample, sequenced in a study of blood T cell repertoires in COVID-19. The table came from immunoSEQ multiplex PCR; TCRdb's copy has only in-frame clones and leaves some out. The sample carries around 280,000 clones, about nine tenths recorded once. The sample consisted of peripheral blood. Source of these receptors: a woman aged 50 to 65 who had recovered from COVID-19.

The chain employs TRBV28 and TRBJ1-5; 8 positions agree with TRBD1. CDR1 and CDR2 (germline): MDHEN, SYDVKM. The CDR3 totals 12 residues. J lost 4 bases, V lost 8 bases, and 1 base had no gene match. CDR3 sequence reads: CASWTGNQPQHF. The CDR3 DNA is TGTGCCAGCTGGACAGGGAATCAGCCCCAGCATTTT.

This chain uses TRBV7-3 with TRBJ2-6; the match to TRBD1 covers 9 bases. This CDR3 has 18 amino acids. Per germline, CDR1 SGHTA and CDR2 FQGTGA. The V segment lost 4 bases and the J segment 0 bases; nucleotides outside the gene matches: 7. Here the CDR3 reads CASSSTGGASSGANVLTF. CDR3 nucleotide sequence: TGTGCCAGCAGCTCCACAGGGGGCGCAAGCTCTGGGGCCAACGTCCTGACTTTC.